One T cell receptor beta chain is described in this entry. Original data processing: Using reference gene primer amplification, nucleated cell counts were estimated. Method: immunoSEQ multiplex PCR; TCRdb's copy keeps in-frame clones and lacks some. D and trimming come from the DNA, and the V and J calls and clone size come from that table. The sample records about 63,000 clones, over 80% being singletons. This sample is drawn from a study of blood T cell repertoires in COVID-19. This clonotype was sampled from a man between 50 and 59 years old with active COVID-19. The sequenced sample was peripheral blood.

The DNA of the CDR3 is TGTGCCAGCAGCTCCCCAACAGGGAAGGACTACGAGCAGTACTTC. This gives the protein CASSSPTGKDYEQYF. This chain uses TRBV5-4 with TRBJ2-7, with D possibly being TRBD1 (6 bases). Germline V gene data show CDR1 as SGHNT and CDR2 as YYREEE (reference sequence). The CDR3 extends over 15 amino acids. Trimming removed 3 bases from V and 3 bases from J, with 16 bases in between.